Listed below are T cell receptor beta chains from one sample, sequenced in a study of CD8 T cells in ankylosing spondylitis. TCRdb used MiXCR to reprocess the 5' RACE reads, holding one entry per CDR3 protein. Found here are approximately 88,000 distinct CDR3 sequences, roughly 9.6% of them singletons; the top ten hold under 6%. Material: blood, either unsorted or a sorted T cell fraction (not recorded which). Receptor source: a male donor with ankylosing spondylitis or in good health (not recorded which). Both conserved end residues are part of each CDR3. The D gene is left open where the match is weak. The listing skips clone size in some rows; elsewhere it reads once, few, many or a size class.

J gene | D gene | clone size | V gene | CDR3 DNA | CDR3 protein
TRBJ1-1 | . | . | TRBV7-8 | TGTGCCAGCAGCTCCCTGGGCGATGCTTTCTTT | CASSSLGDAFF
TRBJ1-2 | . | many | TRBV20-1 | TGCAGTGCCAGGACCGGGGCTGCTGGCTACACCTTC | CSARTGAAGYTF
TRBJ1-3 | . | many | TRBV7-9 | TGTGCCAGCAGCTCGTCGGGGATCTCTGGAAACACCATATATTTT | CASSSSGISGNTIYF
TRBJ1-2 | . | many | TRBV6-5 | TGTGCCAGCAGTAGGACAGAATCCCCTCTCTATGGCTACACCTTC | CASSRTESPLYGYTF
TRBJ1-2 | . | many | TRBV20-1 | TGCAGCGGGACCGACGCCTTCGATGGCTACACCTTC | CSGTDAFDGYTF
TRBJ2-1 | TRBD2 | many | TRBV5-4 | TGTGCCAGCAGCTCTCGCACTAGCGGCTCCTACAATGAGCAGTTCTTC | CASSSRTSGSYNEQFF
TRBJ2-7 | TRBD1 | many | TRBV28 | TGTGCCAGCAGTTTGGACCGGGACAGGGGGACCTACGAGCAGTACTTC | CASSLDRDRGTYEQYF
TRBJ2-7 | TRBD1 | many | TRBV27 | TGTGCCAGTGGCCCCGACAGGGGTGGAGAGCAGTACTTC | CASGPDRGGEQYF
TRBJ2-6 | TRBD1 | . | TRBV7-3 | TGTGCCAGCAGCTTAACCGGGACAGGGACTGGGGCCAACGTCCTGACTTTC | CASSLTGTGTGANVLTF
TRBJ2-2 | . | many | TRBV6-5 | TGTGCCAGCGGTTGGGGATGGGCGAACACCGGGGAGCTGTTTTTT | CASGWGWANTGELFF
TRBJ2-7 | . | . | TRBV20-1 | TGCAGTGCTAGAGAAAGGCGGGGGCGGACCGAGCAGTACTTC | CSARERRGRTEQYF
TRBJ1-5 | . | many | TRBV7-8 | TGTGCCAGCAGCTTAGCTCCGGGACATCAGCCCCAGCATTTT | CASSLAPGHQPQHF
TRBJ2-1 | . | many | TRBV20-1 | TGCAGTGCTAGAGTTGACAGGCTATCCTACAATGAGCAGTTCTTC | CSARVDRLSYNEQFF
TRBJ1-4 | . | many | TRBV12-3/TRBV12-4 | TGTGCCAGCGGGCAGGGGATGGGTAATGAAAAACTGTTTTTT | CASGQGMGNEKLFF
TRBJ2-2 | TRBD2 | many | TRBV29-1 | TGCAGCGCTGAAAGCTGGGGGGGGAACACCGGGGAGCTGTTTTTT | CSAESWGGNTGELFF
TRBJ2-7 | . | many | TRBV29-1 | TGCAGCGTTGCAGTAGGCAGCTCCTACGAGCAGTACTTC | CSVAVGSSYEQYF
TRBJ2-7 | TRBD2 | many | TRBV3-1 | TGTGCCAGCAGCGTACTAGCGTACGAGCAGTACTTC | CASSVLAYEQYF
TRBJ1-2 | . | many | TRBV5-5 | TGTGCCAGCAGCTTGGACTGGGGGCGCGATGGCTACACCTTC | CASSLDWGRDGYTF
TRBJ1-2 | . | . | TRBV5-1 | TGCGCCAGCAGCTTGGTGACGGCCTCGGCCCCTAACTATGGCTACACCTTC | CASSLVTASAPNYGYTF
TRBJ1-2 | . | few | TRBV9 | TGTGCCAGCAGCGTATCTTTCGGGGGTAACTATGGCTACACCTTC | CASSVSFGGNYGYTF
TRBJ1-2 | TRBD1 | many | TRBV29-1 | TGCAGCGTTGGACAGGGGTTGGAAGGCTACACCTTC | CSVGQGLEGYTF
TRBJ2-3 | TRBD2 | many | TRBV5-1 | TGCGCCAGCAGCCAGGGACTAGCGGCTTTCACAGATACGCAGTATTTT | CASSQGLAAFTDTQYF
TRBJ2-3 | TRBD2 | . | TRBV14 | TGTGCCAGCAGCCAAGGAAGGGCGACTAGCGGGAGGCCCAGCACAGATACGCAGTATTTT | CASSQGRATSGRPSTDTQYF
TRBJ1-1 | . | many | TRBV12-3/TRBV12-4 | TGTGCCAGCAGTTCCAGGACCGGCGGCACTGAAGCTTTCTTT | CASSSRTGGTEAFF
TRBJ2-7 | . | many | TRBV5-1 | TGCGCCAGCAGCTTGTGGAGTCAGGGGAGCTCCTACGAGCAGTACTTC | CASSLWSQGSSYEQYF
TRBJ2-5 | . | many | TRBV5-1 | TGCGCCAGCAGCTTGGAGGGTTGGAGTCAAGAGACCCAGTACTTC | CASSLEGWSQETQYF
TRBJ1-1 | . | many | TRBV6-1 | TGTGCCAGCAGGGGTGGAATAGGGAACACTGAAGCTTTCTTT | CASRGGIGNTEAFF
TRBJ2-1 | TRBD2 | . | TRBV12-3/TRBV12-4 | TGTACCAGCAGTGGACTAGCGGGGGGGCGGATACGCACCTACAATGAGCAGTTCTTC | CTSSGLAGGRIRTYNEQFF
TRBJ1-1 | TRBD1 | many | TRBV20-1 | TGCAGTGCTAGAGACCGACAGGGGCTTAAAGCTTTCTTT | CSARDRQGLKAFF
TRBJ1-5 | . | . | TRBV3-1 | TGTGCCAGCAGCCAAGATAGGGGTGGTCAGCCCCAGCATTTT | CASSQDRGGQPQHF
TRBJ2-2 | TRBD2 | few | TRBV12-3/TRBV12-4 | TGTGCCAGCAGGCGTACTAGCGGGGGGGCGACCGGGGAGCTGTTTTTT | CASRRTSGGATGELFF
TRBJ1-5 | TRBD1 | many | TRBV20-1 | TGCAGTGCTAACAGGGGGCTGAGCAATCAGCCCCAGCATTTT | CSANRGLSNQPQHF
TRBJ2-1 | TRBD2 | many | TRBV12-3/TRBV12-4 | TGTGCCAGCAGTTTAGGAGCGGGGGGGCCACTATGGGAGCAGTTCTTC | CASSLGAGGPLWEQFF
TRBJ1-3 | . | many | TRBV2 | TGTGCCAGCAGTGAAGACTCTGGAAACACCATATATTTT | CASSEDSGNTIYF
TRBJ2-3 | . | many | TRBV20-1 | TGCAGTGCTAATAGTTGGGACGCCCGCACAGATACGCAGTATTTT | CSANSWDARTDTQYF
TRBJ2-4 | . | many | TRBV7-6 | TGTGCCAGCAGCTTAGGGCAGAAAAACATTCAGTACTTC | CASSLGQKNIQYF
TRBJ1-4 | . | many | TRBV5-6 | TGTGCCAGCAGCCCGTGGGCAACTAATGAAAAACTGTTTTTT | CASSPWATNEKLFF
TRBJ2-1 | . | . | TRBV24-1 | TGTGCCACCAGTGAGCATAGGGGGTACAATGAGCAGTTCTTC | CATSEHRGYNEQFF
TRBJ1-1 | . | . | TRBV7-9 | TGTGCCAGCAGCTTAGACCTAGCCTGGGCTCCGGCTGAAGCTTTCTTT | CASSLDLAWAPAEAFF